These 10 T cell receptor beta chains originate from one sample sequenced in a study of shared clonotypes between healthy human individuals. Repertoires were generated with immunoSEQ multiplex PCR, while TCRdb's copy carries only in-frame clones and drops some. The repertoire has approximately 980,000 clones, about three quarters of them found once; the top ten carry around 1.5%. Material: memory CD4+ T cells sorted from blood. Subset denoted: CD45RA-negative fraction. The source is a young man in good health.

V usage is TRBV2 and J usage is TRBJ1-4, with a weak D call TRBD1 (5 bases). V was trimmed by 1 base and J by 6 bases, leaving 12 bases between them. Germline V gives CDR1 SNHLY, CDR2 FYNNEI. CDR3 length equals 15 residues. The DNA for the CDR3 is TGTGCCAGCAGTGAAGTAATAAGGACACATGAAAAACTGTTTTTT. This gives the protein CASSEVIRTHEKLFF.

J is TRBJ2-2 and V is TRBV2; D might be TRBD1 (6 bases). Trimming took off 5 bases at V and 3 bases at J, with 10 bases between the two ends. In germline, CDR1 is SNHLY, CDR2 FYNNEI. This CDR3 is 14 amino acids long. The CDR3 is CASSSQGDTGELFF. In DNA, the CDR3 is TGTGCCAGCAGTTCACAGGGAGACACCGGGGAGCTGTTTTTT.

The chain combines TRBV28 with TRBJ1-6, with TRBD1 as a possible D gene (6 bases). The CDR3 is 14 residues long. Trimming took off 6 bases at V and 7 bases at J, with 13 bases between the two ends. The germline V gene encodes CDR1 MDHEN and CDR2 SYDVKM. The chain's CDR3 is CASSSRGGNSPLHF. The CDR3 bases are TGTGCCAGCAGCTCGAGGGGGGGGAATTCACCCCTCCACTTT.

V usage is TRBV25-1 and J usage is TRBJ2-7; 9 nucleotides line up with TRBD1. The CDR3 length is 15 residues. Trimming removed 2 bases from V and 6 bases from J; junction bases left unmatched: 8. Per germline, CDR1 MGHDK and CDR2 SYGVNS. CDR3 in DNA: TGTGCCAGCAGTGAACTGGACAGGGGACGCGCCGAGCAGTACTTC. This codes for CASSELDRGRAEQYF.

The chain uses TRBV2 and TRBJ2-7, with 11 bases fitting TRBD2. Germline values: CDR1 SNHLY, CDR2 FYNNEI. The V segment lost 6 bases and the J segment 3 bases; nucleotides outside the gene matches: 16. CDR3 size: 18 residues. This CDR3 is CASRAAVAGGTPNYEQYF. For the CDR3, the DNA is TGTGCCAGCAGGGCAGCGGTAGCGGGAGGGACCCCTAACTACGAGCAGTACTTC.

This clone was seen a few times. The chain joins TRBV6-5 to TRBJ1-2, with D maybe TRBD1 (6 bases). CDR3 size: 14 residues. V was clipped by 8 bases and J by 1 base, with 14 bases between them. Germline V gene sequence: CDR1 MNHEY, CDR2 SVGAGI. The CDR3 region has the DNA TGTGCCAGCGGGAGGGGGGGACTTAACTATGGCTACACCTTC. Its translation is CASGRGGLNYGYTF.

In its sample, this clone was seen once. The J gene is TRBJ2-5, the V gene TRBV30; D possibly matches TRBD1 or TRBD2 (7 bases each). Germline V gene sequence: CDR1 GTSNPN, CDR2 SVGIG (reference sequence). Trimming took off 0 bases at V and 3 bases at J, with 20 bases between the two ends. The CDR3 totals 17 residues. CDR3 coding DNA: TGTGCCTGGAGTGTATGGGCAGGGGGGGCAGGAGAAGAGACCCAGTACTTC. Its protein product is CAWSVWAGGAGEETQYF. Full variable domain (outside the CDR3, taken from reference TRBV30 and TRBJ2-5): SQTIHQWPATLVQPVGSPLSLECTVEGTSNPNLYWYRQAAGRGLQLLFYSVGIGQISSEVPQNLSASRPQDRQFILSSKKLLLSDSGFYLCAWSVWAGGAGEETQYFGPGTRLLVL.

V and J are TRBV5-1 and TRBJ1-1, with unresolved D. This CDR3 has 13 residues. Between the trimmed V and J ends, which lost 1 base and 5 bases, there was a span of 9 bases. Germline values: CDR1 SGHRS, CDR2 YFSETQ. The CDR3 loop reads CASSLRRGTEAFF. CDR3 coding DNA: TGCGCCAGCAGCTTGCGGAGAGGGACTGAAGCTTTCTTT.

This clone has only a few counts. The V gene is TRBV29-1, the J gene TRBJ2-3; tentatively, D is TRBD2 (5 bases). V gave up 1 base and J gave up 5 bases, with 10 bases separating them. CDR3 length: 13 amino acids. CDR1 SQVTM and CDR2 ANQGSEA come from the germline V gene. Here the CDR3 reads CSVEAGFGDTQYF. The DNA for the CDR3 is TGCAGCGTTGAAGCGGGGTTCGGAGATACGCAGTATTTT.

As concerns this clone: A read error may produce the germline difference seen at one junction end. This sequence joins TRBV2 and TRBJ2-3; TRBD2 agrees at 8 bases. There are 11 residues in the CDR3. Germline CDR1 SNHLY, CDR2 FYNNEI. The CDR3 coding sequence is TGTGCCAGCATGAGGCTAGGGATAGCGGGGTTT. This gives the protein CASMRLGIAGF. Filled out from reference TRBV2 and TRBJ2-3, the complete variable domain reads EPEVTQTPSHQVTQMGQEVILRCVPISNHLYFYWYRQILGQKVEFLVSFYNNEISEKSEIFDDQFSVERPDGSNFTLKIRSTKLEDSAMYFCASMRLGIAGFGPGTRLTVL.